Listed below are T cell receptor beta chains from one sample, sequenced in a study of shared clonotypes between healthy human individuals. Profiling relied on immunoSEQ multiplex PCR, and the TCRdb table lists in-frame clones only, not all of them. The table includes 1.6 million or so clones, just under 99% detected once. The sequenced sample consisted of naive CD4+ T cells sorted from blood. Source of these receptors: a man in his thirties or forties in good health. Each CDR3 is given with its conserved first and last residue. D genes are given only for firm matches. The size field is filled for only some rows; it gives once, few, many or a size class.

D gene,V gene,J gene,clone size,CDR3 protein,CDR3 DNA
-,TRBV14,TRBJ2-7,-,CASSQGGFPYEQYF,TGTGCCAGCAGCCAAGGAGGGTTCCCCTACGAGCAGTACTTC
TRBD2,TRBV19,TRBJ2-3,-,CASSPIGGRAGDTQYF,TGTGCCAGTAGCCCGATTGGCGGGAGGGCCGGAGATACGCAGTATTTT
-,TRBV5-1,TRBJ1-5,-,CASSLGAAEQPQHF,TGCGCCAGCAGCTTGGGTGCCGCAGAGCAGCCCCAGCATTTT
TRBD2,TRBV7-8,TRBJ2-3,-,CASSQRGLAGFTDTQYF,TGTGCCAGCAGCCAGCGGGGTCTAGCGGGATTTACAGATACGCAGTATTTT
-,TRBV6-1,TRBJ2-2,-,CASSESEVPGELFF,TGTGCCAGCAGTGAATCCGAGGTTCCCGGGGAGCTGTTTTTT
-,TRBV18,TRBJ2-2,-,CASSPGDSGELFF,TGTGCCAGCTCACCTGGGGACTCCGGGGAGCTGTTTTTT
TRBD1,TRBV11-2,TRBJ1-2,-,CASSLNGRTGGTNTNGYTF,TGTGCCAGCAGCTTAAATGGCCGGACAGGGGGCACTAACACGAATGGCTACACCTTC
-,TRBV1,TRBJ1-4,-,CTSSHGAGRGEEKLFF,TGCACCAGCAGCCATGGGGCTGGCAGGGGAGAGGAAAAACTGTTTTTT
-,TRBV2,TRBJ1-1,-,CASSFNSGTEAFF,TGTGCCAGCAGTTTTAACTCAGGCACTGAAGCTTTCTTT
TRBD2,TRBV29-1,TRBJ2-3,-,CSVKGTSGGSTDTQYF,TGCAGCGTTAAGGGGACTAGCGGGGGCAGCACAGATACGCAGTATTTT
TRBD1,TRBV5-1,TRBJ2-7,once,CASSRTGNSYEQYF,TGCGCCAGCAGCAGGACAGGGAACTCCTACGAGCAGTACTTC
-,TRBV18,TRBJ1-3,-,CASSPRQADSGNTIYF,TGTGCCAGCTCACCCCGACAGGCTGACTCTGGAAACACCATATATTTT
-,TRBV18,TRBJ2-2,-,CASSSRTGELFF,TGTGCCAGCTCATCACGGACCGGGGAGCTGTTTTTT
TRBD1,TRBV5-4,TRBJ2-3,once,CASSPGTADTQYF,TGTGCCAGCAGCCCAGGGACAGCAGATACGCAGTATTTT
-,TRBV7-8,TRBJ1-1,-,CASSLNIGGFVTEAFF,TGTGCCAGCAGCCTAAATATCGGAGGTTTTGTCACTGAAGCTTTCTTT
-,TRBV5-1,TRBJ2-7,-,CASSLSSVSSYEQYF,TGCGCCAGCAGCTTGTCTAGCGTGAGCTCCTACGAGCAGTACTTC
-,TRBV2,TRBJ2-5,-,CASSEGSLGYF,TGTGCCAGCAGTGAAGGGTCCCTTGGGTACTTC
-,TRBV18,TRBJ2-1,once,CASSPSGTPNEQFF,TGTGCCAGCTCACCTTCCGGGACTCCAAATGAGCAGTTCTTC
-,TRBV7-2,TRBJ2-7,once,CASSSTRFSPPYEQYF,TGTGCCAGCAGCTCTACTAGATTTTCACCCCCCTACGAGCAGTACTTC
-,TRBV28,TRBJ2-5,once,CASGRGTSETQYF,TGTGCCAGCGGCCGGGGGACCTCGGAGACCCAGTACTTC
TRBD2,TRBV9,TRBJ2-3,once,CASDVSGSSTDTQYF,TGTGCCAGCGACGTTAGCGGGTCTAGCACAGATACGCAGTATTTT
-,TRBV5-4,TRBJ1-1,-,CASSLELAGTEAFF,TGTGCCAGCAGCTTGGAATTGGCTGGCACTGAAGCTTTCTTT
-,TRBV2,TRBJ1-2,-,CASARRTSYGYTF,TGTGCCAGCGCACGTCGGACAAGCTATGGCTACACCTTC
-,TRBV12-5,TRBJ2-7,-,CASGLGVDLEQYF,TGTGCTAGTGGTTTGGGAGTTGATCTCGAGCAGTACTTC
TRBD2,TRBV11-2,TRBJ2-3,-,CASSLAPGGMADTQYF,TGTGCCAGCAGCTTAGCCCCGGGGGGGATGGCAGATACGCAGTATTTT
-,TRBV18,TRBJ2-5,-,CASSPLSGNQETQYF,TGTGCCAGCTCACCATTATCGGGGAACCAAGAGACCCAGTACTTC
-,TRBV7-9,TRBJ2-7,-,CASSLDYYEQYF,TGTGCCAGCAGCCTAGACTACTACGAGCAGTACTTC
TRBD2,TRBV7-2,TRBJ2-7,-,CASSLAAGLAGKGEQYF,TGTGCCAGCAGCTTAGCGGCGGGGTTAGCGGGCAAGGGCGAGCAGTACTTC
-,TRBV7-8,TRBJ1-5,-,CASSFGQSNQPQHF,TGTGCCAGCAGCTTCGGTCAAAGCAATCAGCCCCAGCATTTT
TRBD1,TRBV5-1,TRBJ1-1,-,CASSVMGQGGTEAFF,TGCGCCAGCAGCGTCATGGGACAGGGAGGAACTGAAGCTTTCTTT
TRBD1,TRBV28,TRBJ1-2,-,CASSLDRVTGGYTF,TGTGCCAGCAGTTTAGACAGGGTAACGGGTGGCTACACCTTC
TRBD2,TRBV5-1,TRBJ2-7,once,CASSPPRVAGAYEQYF,TGCGCCAGCAGCCCCCCGCGGGTAGCGGGAGCCTACGAGCAGTACTTC
-,TRBV6-5,TRBJ2-7,-,CASSSQRSSYEQYF,TGTGCCAGCAGTAGCCAGCGGAGCTCCTACGAGCAGTACTTC
-,TRBV28,TRBJ1-4,-,CASSLSDVGEKLFF,TGTGCCAGCAGCCTATCGGACGTGGGTGAAAAACTGTTTTTT
-,TRBV6-5,TRBJ2-7,-,CASSQGGGGQYF,TGTGCCAGCAGTCAAGGAGGGGGAGGGCAGTACTTC
TRBD2,TRBV11-2,TRBJ2-3,-,CASNGRLGADTQYF,TGTGCCAGCAACGGGAGGTTAGGAGCGGATACGCAGTATTTT
TRBD1,TRBV5-1,TRBJ2-2,-,CASSLVGGPGQGNTGELFF,TGCGCCAGCAGCTTGGTAGGAGGTCCGGGACAGGGGAACACCGGGGAGCTGTTTTTT
-,TRBV7-9,TRBJ2-7,-,CASGDESKYF,TGTGCCAGCGGCGACGAGAGCAAGTACTTC
TRBD2,TRBV7-9,TRBJ2-3,-,CASSSTGGTSGSTDTQYF,TGTGCCAGCAGCTCAACCGGTGGGACTAGCGGAAGCACAGATACGCAGTATTTT
-,TRBV4-3,TRBJ1-1,-,CASSHPGLGAFF,TGCGCCAGCAGCCATCCGGGCCTCGGAGCTTTCTTT
-,TRBV14,TRBJ2-6,-,CASSQGGDSLSGANVLTF,TGTGCCAGCAGCCAGGGCGGGGACAGTCTCTCTGGGGCCAACGTCCTGACTTTC
-,TRBV5-4,TRBJ2-3,-,CASSLSPSRVDTDTQYF,TGTGCCAGCAGCTTGAGTCCATCGCGGGTAGACACAGATACGCAGTATTTT
-,TRBV18,TRBJ1-1,-,CASYPGLNTEAFF,TGTGCCAGCTACCCGGGACTGAACACTGAAGCTTTCTTT
TRBD1,TRBV5-1,TRBJ1-3,-,CASSFGDRGYGNTIYF,TGCGCCAGCAGCTTCGGGGACAGGGGATACGGAAACACCATATATTTT
-,TRBV7-9,TRBJ2-1,-,CASSQRARREYNEQFF,TGTGCCAGCAGTCAGCGGGCCCGGCGTGAGTACAATGAGCAGTTCTTC
-,TRBV10-3,TRBJ2-7,-,CAISESRVGVSYEQYF,TGTGCCATCAGTGAGTCGAGGGTTGGGGTATCCTACGAGCAGTACTTC
-,TRBV7-2,TRBJ1-2,-,CASSLDKGYGYTF,TGTGCCAGCAGCTTAGACAAGGGCTATGGCTACACCTTC
-,TRBV7-8,TRBJ2-1,-,CASSLAWKHNEQFF,TGTGCCAGCAGCTTAGCTTGGAAGCACAATGAGCAGTTCTTC
-,TRBV6-6,TRBJ2-3,-,CATQGLGTDTQYF,TGTGCCACTCAGGGTCTTGGCACAGATACGCAGTATTTT
-,TRBV27,TRBJ2-5,once,CASSSGRFQETQYF,TGTGCCAGCAGTTCCGGCCGTTTCCAAGAGACCCAGTACTTC
-,TRBV7-8,TRBJ2-7,once,CASSYRDNYEQYF,TGTGCCAGCAGCTACAGGGATAATTACGAGCAGTACTTC
TRBD1,TRBV10-3,TRBJ2-7,-,CAIAGQGASEQYF,TGTGCCATCGCGGGACAGGGGGCGTCCGAGCAGTACTTC
TRBD2,TRBV9,TRBJ2-1,-,CASSVGLAHNEQFF,TGTGCCAGCAGCGTAGGACTAGCCCACAATGAGCAGTTCTTC
-,TRBV28,TRBJ2-3,-,CASSFLGDTQYF,TGTGCCAGCAGTTTTCTGGGGGATACGCAGTATTTT
-,TRBV2,TRBJ1-2,-,CASSQGHSSSYGYTF,TGTGCCAGCAGCCAGGGACACTCAAGCAGCTATGGCTACACCTTC
TRBD1,TRBV27,TRBJ2-7,-,CASSTTPLGTGPYEQYF,TGTGCCAGCAGTACAACCCCTTTGGGGACAGGGCCCTACGAGCAGTACTTC
-,TRBV6-6,TRBJ2-7,once,CASNPDGAGRGEQYF,TGTGCCAGCAACCCCGACGGGGCAGGGCGTGGCGAGCAGTACTTC
-,TRBV5-1,TRBJ2-1,-,CASSSQWADDNEQFF,TGCGCCAGCAGCTCTCAGTGGGCGGACGACAATGAGCAGTTCTTC